Shown below are 26 T cell receptor beta chains from a single sample sequenced in a study of cytomegalovirus exposure and HLA in healthy donors. The data were produced by immunoSEQ multiplex PCR, yet TCRdb's version contains in-frame clones alone and is incomplete. The sample shows fewer than 90,000 clones, roughly 94% of them seen only once. Sequenced material: PBMCs. All receptors derive from a woman aged 18-30 years in good health and CMV-seropositive.

This chain uses TRBV5-1 with TRBJ2-7; 7 bases are shared with TRBD2. Germline values: CDR1 SGHRS, CDR2 YFSETQ. With V trimmed by 1 base and J by 3 bases, 1 base remained unmatched. There are 13 residues in the CDR3. The CDR3 DNA reads as TGCGCCAGCAGCTTGACTAGCGACTACGAGCAGTACTTC. It is translated as CASSLTSDYEQYF. The variable domain in full, with the rest retrieved from reference TRBV5-1 and TRBJ2-7, is KAGVTQTPRYLIKTRGQQVTLSCSPISGHRSVSWYQQTPGQGLQFLFEYFSETQRNKGNFPGRFSGRQFSNSRSEMNVSTLELGDSALYLCASSLTSDYEQYFGPGTRLTVT.

V and J are TRBV18 and TRBJ2-2, with TRBD1 identical over 8 bases. Per germline, CDR1 KGHSH and CDR2 LQKENI. The CDR3 spans 16 residues. The V gene end was trimmed by 3 bases and the J gene end by 5 bases; junction bases not matched to a gene: 8. CDR3 protein: CASSPRDRGYTGELFF. The CDR3 nucleotides are TGTGCCAGCTCACCCAGAGACAGGGGTTATACCGGGGAGCTGTTTTTT.

The gene calls are TRBV6-6 and TRBJ2-4; 10 nucleotides align to TRBD1. The V gene end was trimmed by 2 bases and the J gene end by 9 bases; junction bases not matched to a gene: 7. The CDR3 extends over 15 amino acids. Germline lookup yields CDR1 MNHNY and CDR2 SVGAGI (reference sequence). The CDR3 DNA follows: TGTGCCAGCAGTTACCCGACAGGGGGCTTGGGCATTCAGTACTTC. It specifies CASSYPTGGLGIQYF.

This sequence joins TRBV6-1 and TRBJ2-7, with D maybe TRBD2 (6 bases). V lost 7 bases and J lost 2, with 15 bases in between. Per the germline V gene, CDR1 is MNHNS and CDR2 is SASEGT. The CDR3 runs to 14 residues. The CDR3 is CASIPGTRTYEQYF. CDR3 DNA sequence: TGTGCCAGCATTCCCGGGACTCGAACCTACGAGCAGTACTTC.

On this clone itself: The junction departs from germline at one end; a sequencing error may be responsible. Other DNA sequences in this specimen translate into the identical CDR3. The chain combines TRBV6-6 with TRBJ2-7, with D possibly matching TRBD2 (6 bases). The CDR3 spans 13 residues. Germline CDR1 is MNHNY and CDR2 is SVGAGI (reference sequence). The CDR3 DNA follows: TGTGCCAGCAGTCCCGCCCGGCGGGACGAGCAGTACTTT. Translating gives CASSPARRDEQYF.

This chain joins TRBV5-4 and TRBJ2-2; 13 positions agree with TRBD2. The germline CDR1 and CDR2 sequences are SGHNT and YYREEE (reference sequence). CDR3 length: 16 residues. With V trimmed by 4 bases and J by 5 bases, 5 bases remained unmatched. CDR3 loop: CASSPGLAGVTGELFF. In nucleotides, the CDR3 is TGTGCCAGCAGCCCAGGACTAGCGGGAGTTACCGGGGAGCTGTTTTTT. The complete variable domain, with remaining parts taken from reference TRBV5-4 and TRBJ2-2, reads ETGVTQSPTHLIKTRGQQVTLRCSSQSGHNTVSWYQQALGQGPQFIFQYYREEENGRGNFPPRFSGLQFPNYSSELNVNALELDDSALYLCASSPGLAGVTGELFFGEGSRLTVL.

The V gene is TRBV11-3, the J gene TRBJ2-7; 10 bases are a match to TRBD1. Germline CDR1 is SGHNT and CDR2 is YENEEA. J gave up 5 bases and V 6 bases, and 10 bases lay outside the gene matches. This CDR3 is built from 15 residues. Written as DNA, the CDR3 is TGTGCCAGCAGACGTACCGGGACAGGGGCCCACGAGCAGTACTTC. The encoded protein is CASRRTGTGAHEQYF. Looking up the rest from reference TRBV11-3 and TRBJ2-7 gives the full variable domain: EAGVVQSPRYKIIEKKQPVAFWCNPISGHNTLYWYLQNLGQGPELLIRYENEEAVDDSQLPKDRFSAERLKGVDSTLKIQPAELGDSAVYLCASRRTGTGAHEQYFGPGTRLTVT.

J is TRBJ1-5 and V is TRBV28; 7 bases fit TRBD1. Germline CDR1 and CDR2: MDHEN and SYDVKM. The CDR3 spans 17 residues. V gave up 4 bases and J gave up 6 bases; unmatched junction bases: 15. CDR3 nucleotides: TGTGCCAGCAGTTCGGGCGTAACAGGGGATGTCCGTCAGCCCCAGCATTTT. It specifies CASSSGVTGDVRQPQHF. The full variable domain, completed using reference TRBV28 and TRBJ1-5, is DVKVTQSSRYLVKRTGEKVFLECVQDMDHENMFWYRQDPGLGLRLIYFSYDVKMKEKGDIPEGYSVSREKKERFSLILESASTNQTSMYLCASSSGVTGDVRQPQHFGDGTRLSIL.

This clone was seen just once. CDR3 residues: CASSEQAQETQYF. For the CDR3, the DNA is TGTGCCAGCAGTGAACAGGCTCAAGAGACCCAGTACTTC. The V call is TRBV2, the J call TRBJ2-5; unclear D gene. Germline V gene lookup returns CDR1 SNHLY and CDR2 FYNNEI. The CDR3 is 13 residues long. Trimming left V 2 bases short and J 2 bases short, with 6 bases between.

This chain connects TRBV5-8 to TRBJ1-3; no reliable D call. V lost 1 base and J lost 0, with 8 bases in between. Germline V gives CDR1 SGHTS, CDR2 YDEGEE. This CDR3 contains 15 residues. CDR3 nucleotides: TGTGCCAGCAGCTTGCGGGGTCTCTCTGGAAACACCATATATTTT. Protein product: CASSLRGLSGNTIYF.

The V and J genes are TRBV18 and TRBJ2-7; 8 nucleotides agree with TRBD1. The CDR3 runs 17 residues. Germline V lookup: CDR1 KGHSH, CDR2 LQKENI. Trimming removed 2 bases from V and 5 bases from J; junction bases left unmatched: 14. Written as DNA, the CDR3 is TGTGCCAGCTCACCAATCGTCCCTACAGGGGGAATCCACGAGCAGTACTTC. Its protein product is CASSPIVPTGGIHEQYF.

J is TRBJ1-3 and V is TRBV30; possible D gene TRBD1, 5 bases. This CDR3 comprises 14 residues. V shed 5 bases and J shed 4 bases, with 15 bases lying between them. CDR1 and CDR2 from the germline V gene are GTSNPN and SVGIG (reference sequence). CDR3 nucleotide sequence: TGTGCCTGGGGCTCAGGGTTGGCAGGAAACACCATATATTTT. It specifies CAWGSGLAGNTIYF.

The chain joins TRBV7-3 to TRBJ1-1; D call uncertain. CDR1 is SGHTA, CDR2 FQGTGA, per germline. Trimming took 2 bases from V and 6 from J, leaving 10 bases between them. The CDR3 is 13 amino acids. CDR3 residues: CASSLGGSAEAFF. The CDR3 DNA is TGTGCCAGCAGCTTAGGCGGTTCGGCTGAAGCTTTCTTT. The entire variable domain, with the rest obtained from reference TRBV7-3 and TRBJ1-1, is as follows: GAGVSQTPSNKVTEKGKYVELRCDPISGHTALYWYRQSLGQGPEFLIYFQGTGAADDSGLPNDRFFAVRPEGSVSTLKIQRTERGDSAVYLCASSLGGSAEAFFGQGTRLTVV.

J is TRBJ2-1 and V is TRBV7-9, with 7 bases aligning to TRBD2. V was pared by 5 bases and J by 6 bases, with 13 bases of the junction left unmatched. CDR3 length: 16 amino acids. Germline V lookup: CDR1 SEHNR, CDR2 FQNEAQ (reference sequence). This CDR3 reads CASSTLGLADLNEQFF. The CDR3 DNA sequence: TGTGCCAGCAGCACGCTGGGCCTAGCGGACCTCAATGAGCAGTTCTTC.

This chain links TRBV11-3 with TRBJ2-7; D gene ambiguous. CDR1 SGHNT and CDR2 YENEEA come from the germline V gene. The CDR3 covers 12 residues. V was cut by 4 bases and J by 4 bases, with 8 bases left in between. The CDR3 nucleotides are TGTGCCAGCAGCTCTCTATTATACGAGCAGTACTTC. It translates to CASSSLLYEQYF. The variable domain in full, with the rest retrieved from reference TRBV11-3 and TRBJ2-7, is EAGVVQSPRYKIIEKKQPVAFWCNPISGHNTLYWYLQNLGQGPELLIRYENEEAVDDSQLPKDRFSAERLKGVDSTLKIQPAELGDSAVYLCASSSLLYEQYFGPGTRLTVT.

The chain combines TRBV6-5 with TRBJ2-1; 12 bases align to TRBD2. CDR1 and CDR2 from the germline V gene are MNHEY and SVGAGI. The CDR3 runs 16 residues. J was trimmed by 10 bases and V by 3 bases; bases with no gene match: 10. CDR3 residues: CASSYHLAGGPGEQFF. CDR3 nucleotide sequence: TGTGCCAGCAGTTATCATCTAGCGGGGGGGCCGGGGGAGCAGTTCTTC.

This sequence joins TRBV29-1 and TRBJ2-3, with 15 bases identical to TRBD2. CDR3 length: 20 amino acids. The germline gives CDR1 SQVTM, CDR2 ANQGSEA. V shed 4 bases, J shed 3 bases, and the junction held 17 bases outside the gene matches. The CDR3 region is CSVALSRTSGRVDLTDTQYF. The CDR3 DNA reads as TGCAGCGTTGCCCTATCAAGGACTAGCGGGAGGGTCGATTTAACAGATACGCAGTATTTT.

This clone came up once. The rearrangement joins TRBV4-3 to TRBJ2-3, with 8 bases lining up with TRBD2. The CDR3 is made up of 13 amino acids. Germline-derived CDR1 and CDR2 are LGHNA and YSLEER. V gave up 5 bases and J gave up 3 bases; unmatched junction bases: 1. The CDR3 spells CASSRLATDTQYF. For the CDR3, the DNA is TGCGCCAGCAGCAGACTAGCGACAGATACGCAGTATTTT.

The chain employs TRBV7-3 and TRBJ2-1; 14 bases are a match to TRBD2. V lost 2 bases, J lost 2 bases, and 5 bases stayed unmatched. The CDR3 covers 18 residues. Germline CDR1 is SGHTA and CDR2 is FQGTGA. The CDR3 nucleotides read TGTGCCAGCAGCTTAGAGACTAGCGGGAGGGTCACCTACAATGAGCAGTTCTTC. Amino acids: CASSLETSGRVTYNEQFF. Full variable domain (rest looked up from reference TRBV7-3 and TRBJ2-1): GAGVSQTPSNKVTEKGKYVELRCDPISGHTALYWYRQSLGQGPEFLIYFQGTGAADDSGLPNDRFFAVRPEGSVSTLKIQRTERGDSAVYLCASSLETSGRVTYNEQFFGPGTRLTVL.

V is TRBV9 and J is TRBJ1-2; 12 bases fit TRBD1. The CDR3 contains 14 residues. From germline, CDR1 is SGDLS and CDR2 YYNGEE. The trim removed 3 bases at V and 8 bases at J, leaving 5 bases unmatched. CDR3 amino acids: CASSAPGTGGGYTF. CDR3 bases: TGTGCCAGCAGCGCCCCCGGGACAGGGGGCGGCTACACCTTC. Drawing the rest from reference TRBV9 and TRBJ1-2, the complete variable domain is DSGVTQTPKHLITATGQRVTLRCSPRSGDLSVYWYQQSLDQGLQFLIQYYNGEERAKGNILERFSAQQFPDLHSELNLSSLELGDSALYFCASSAPGTGGGYTFGSGTRLTVV.

The V gene is TRBV19, the J gene TRBJ1-5; D may be TRBD1 (5 bases). The CDR3 has 15 residues. The V and J ends lost 3 bases and 5 bases respectively, with 14 bases between them. In germline, CDR1 is LNHDA, CDR2 SQIVND (reference sequence). The CDR3 here is CASSMEDGGYQPQHF. The CDR3, as DNA: TGTGCCAGTAGTATGGAGGATGGGGGGTATCAGCCCCAGCATTTT.

The chain recombines TRBV7-9 with TRBJ1-5, with 7 bases fitting TRBD1. The CDR3 loop spans 13 amino acids. V gave up 3 bases and J gave up 13 bases; unmatched junction bases: 9. Germline V gene sequence: CDR1 SEHNR, CDR2 FQNEAQ (reference sequence). The CDR3 reads CASSFSTGDFQHF. CDR3 DNA: TGTGCCAGCAGCTTTAGTACAGGGGATTTTCAGCATTTT.

The CDR3 sequence: CASSNPGQYEQYF. CDR3 DNA: TGTGCCAGCAGCAACCCGGGACAGTACGAGCAGTACTTC. J is TRBJ2-7 and V is TRBV7-9; TRBD1 matches 7 bases. The CDR3 runs to 13 residues. The V gene's germline CDR1 is SEHNR and CDR2 FQNEAQ (reference sequence). The J segment lost 4 bases and the V segment lost 5 bases, leaving 5 bases of the junction unmatched.

The chain joins TRBV10-3 to TRBJ1-3; 12 bases align to TRBD1. Trimming cost V 2 bases and J 1 base; bases outside gene matches: 6. The CDR3 extends over 18 amino acids. CDR1 and CDR2 from the germline V gene are ENHRY and SYGVKD. The CDR3 loop reads CAISEGTGGDGSGNTIYF. The DNA of the CDR3 is TGTGCCATCAGTGAGGGGACAGGGGGCGATGGATCTGGAAACACCATATATTTT.

V usage is TRBV30 and J usage is TRBJ1-1, with D hard to call. Germline CDR1 is GTSNPN and CDR2 is SVGIG (reference sequence). The CDR3 is made up of 13 amino acids. Between the trimmed V and J ends, which lost 0 bases and 0 bases, there was a span of 5 bases. CDR3 sequence: CAWSVAVNTEAFF. The CDR3, as DNA: TGTGCCTGGAGTGTGGCGGTGAACACTGAAGCTTTCTTT.

The gene calls are TRBV4-3 and TRBJ1-1; D might be TRBD1 (5 bases). V was clipped by 1 base and J by 11 bases, with 14 bases between them. The CDR3 totals 13 residues. The germline V gene has CDR1 LGHNA and CDR2 YSLEER. The DNA of the CDR3 is TGCGCCAGCAGCCAAGGGTACGGGGGGGATGCTTTCTTT. Translated: CASSQGYGGDAFF.